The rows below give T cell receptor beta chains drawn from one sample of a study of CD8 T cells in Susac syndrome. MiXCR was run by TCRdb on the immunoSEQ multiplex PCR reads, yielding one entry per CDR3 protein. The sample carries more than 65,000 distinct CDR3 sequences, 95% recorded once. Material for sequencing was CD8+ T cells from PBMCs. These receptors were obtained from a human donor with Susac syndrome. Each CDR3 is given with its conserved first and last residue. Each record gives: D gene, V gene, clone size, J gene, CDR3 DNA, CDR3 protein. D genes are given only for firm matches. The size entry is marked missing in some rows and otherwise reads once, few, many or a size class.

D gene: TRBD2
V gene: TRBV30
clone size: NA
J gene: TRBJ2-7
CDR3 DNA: TGTGCCTGGAGTGAAGGGACTAGCGGAAACTACGAGCAGTACTTC
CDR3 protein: CAWSEGTSGNYEQYF

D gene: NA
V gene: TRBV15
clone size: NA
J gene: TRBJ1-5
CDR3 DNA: TGTGCCACCAACGACGGGAGCAATCAGCCCCAGCATTTT
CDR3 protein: CATNDGSNQPQHF

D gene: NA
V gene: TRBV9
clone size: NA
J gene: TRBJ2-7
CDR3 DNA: TGTGCCAGCAGCGTAGTCCCCAGCTCCGAGCAGTACTTC
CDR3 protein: CASSVVPSSEQYF

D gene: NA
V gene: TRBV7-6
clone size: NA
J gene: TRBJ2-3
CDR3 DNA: TGTGCCAGCACTCACGGGAGTCTCCCAGATACGCAGTATTTT
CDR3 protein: CASTHGSLPDTQYF

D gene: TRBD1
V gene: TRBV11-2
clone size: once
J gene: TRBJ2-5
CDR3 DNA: TGTGCCAGCAGCTTAGTCACAGGGGGAGAGACCCAGTACTTC
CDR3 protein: CASSLVTGGETQYF

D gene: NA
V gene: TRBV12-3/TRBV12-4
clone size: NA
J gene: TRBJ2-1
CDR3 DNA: TGTGCCAGCAGTCCCGGGCAGCTCACCGAGCAGTTCTTC
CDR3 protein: CASSPGQLTEQFF

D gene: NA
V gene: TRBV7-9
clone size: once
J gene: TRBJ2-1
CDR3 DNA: TGTGCCAGCATTGCCTACAATGAGCAGTTCTTC
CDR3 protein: CASIAYNEQFF

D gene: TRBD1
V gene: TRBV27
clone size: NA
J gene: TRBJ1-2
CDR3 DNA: TGTGCCAGCATTGGGACAGGGGGTGGCTACACCTTC
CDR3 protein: CASIGTGGGYTF

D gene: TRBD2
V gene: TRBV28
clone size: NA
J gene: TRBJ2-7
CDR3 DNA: TGTGCCAGCAGCGCGGGACTAGTCTATGGTGAGCAGTACTTC
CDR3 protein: CASSAGLVYGEQYF

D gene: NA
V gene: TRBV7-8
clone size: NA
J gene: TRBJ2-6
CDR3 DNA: TGTGCCAGCAGTCCACCGAGCTCTGGGGCCAACGTCCTGACTTTC
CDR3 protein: CASSPPSSGANVLTF

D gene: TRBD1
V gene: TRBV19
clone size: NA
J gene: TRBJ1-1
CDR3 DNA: TGTGCCAGCACCGTTTCCGGGACAGCGGATGAAGCTTTCTTT
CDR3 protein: CASTVSGTADEAFF

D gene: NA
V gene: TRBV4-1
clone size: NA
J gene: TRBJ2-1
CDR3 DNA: TGCGCCAGCAGCCAAATGGACTATTACAATGAGCAGTTCTTC
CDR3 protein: CASSQMDYYNEQFF

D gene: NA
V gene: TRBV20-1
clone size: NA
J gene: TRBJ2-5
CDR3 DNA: TGCAGTGCCCTCCCTCGACAGATTAGCGTAAAGGGCACCCAGTACTTC
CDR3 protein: CSALPRQISVKGTQYF

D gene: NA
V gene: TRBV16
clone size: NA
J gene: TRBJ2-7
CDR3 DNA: TGTGCCAGCAGCCAATCAGGGACCGAGCAGTACTTC
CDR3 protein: CASSQSGTEQYF

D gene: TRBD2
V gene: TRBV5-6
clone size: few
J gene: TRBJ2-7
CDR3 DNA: TGTGCCAGCAGCCCTGGACTAGTCTACGAGCAGTACTTC
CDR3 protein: CASSPGLVYEQYF

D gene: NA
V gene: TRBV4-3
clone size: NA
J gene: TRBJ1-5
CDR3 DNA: TGCGCCAGCAGCCAAGATTACAGTTCGGATCAGCCCCAGCATTTT
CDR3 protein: CASSQDYSSDQPQHF

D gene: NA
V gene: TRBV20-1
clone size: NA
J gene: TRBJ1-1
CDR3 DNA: TGCAGTGCTAGAGACCAGGGAGGTTACTCCACTGAAGCTTTCTTT
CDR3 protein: CSARDQGGYSTEAFF

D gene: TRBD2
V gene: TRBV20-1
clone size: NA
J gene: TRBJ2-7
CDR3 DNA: TGCAGTGCTGCATCTGGACTAGCGGGAGCCGAGCAGTACTTC
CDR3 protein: CSAASGLAGAEQYF

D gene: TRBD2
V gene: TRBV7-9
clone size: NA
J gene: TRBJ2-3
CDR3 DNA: TGTGCCAGCAGCCCGACTAGCGGGAGGACCACAGATACGCAGTATTTT
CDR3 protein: CASSPTSGRTTDTQYF

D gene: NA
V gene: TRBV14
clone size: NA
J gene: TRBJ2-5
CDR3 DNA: TGTGCCAGCAGCCAGCTATGGACGGACCGATACCAAGAGACCCAGTACTTC
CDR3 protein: CASSQLWTDRYQETQYF

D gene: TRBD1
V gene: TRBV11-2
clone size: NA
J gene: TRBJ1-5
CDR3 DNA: TGTGCCAGCAGCCCAGGACAGGGTGCCCTTGGGTATCAGCCCCAGCATTTT
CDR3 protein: CASSPGQGALGYQPQHF

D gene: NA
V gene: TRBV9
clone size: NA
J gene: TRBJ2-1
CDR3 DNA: TGTGCCAGCAGCGTGGACACCCCTTGGGACGAGCAGTTCTTC
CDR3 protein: CASSVDTPWDEQFF

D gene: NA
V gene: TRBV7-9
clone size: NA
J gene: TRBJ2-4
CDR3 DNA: TGTGCCAGCAGCTTAGTTGGTTTGGGAGAGAACATTCAGTACTTC
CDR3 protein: CASSLVGLGENIQYF

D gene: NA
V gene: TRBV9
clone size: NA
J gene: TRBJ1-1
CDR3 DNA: TGTGCCAGCAGCGTAGTATCAGGGTATCGGAATGAAGCTTTCTTT
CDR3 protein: CASSVVSGYRNEAFF

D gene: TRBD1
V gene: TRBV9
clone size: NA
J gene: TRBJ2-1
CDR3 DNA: TGTGCCAGCAGCGAACAGGGGTCCCCCTACAATGAGCAGTTCTTC
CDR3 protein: CASSEQGSPYNEQFF

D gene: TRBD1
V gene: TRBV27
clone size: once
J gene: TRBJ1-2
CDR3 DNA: TGTGCCAGCAGAGGGACAGTCTATGGCTACACCTTC
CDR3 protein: CASRGTVYGYTF

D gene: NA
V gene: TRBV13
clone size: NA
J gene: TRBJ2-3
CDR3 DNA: TGTGCCAGCAGCCCACCGGGGCGGGATACGCAGTATTTT
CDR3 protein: CASSPPGRDTQYF

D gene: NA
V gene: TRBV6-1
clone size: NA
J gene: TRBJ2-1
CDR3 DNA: TGTGCCAGCACCACAAAGTGGGGACAACCGTACAATGAGCAGTTCTTC
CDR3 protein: CASTTKWGQPYNEQFF

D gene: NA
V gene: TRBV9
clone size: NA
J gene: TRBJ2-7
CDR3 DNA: TGTGCCAGCAGCGTCGGGACCGAGGGATACGAGCAGTACTTC
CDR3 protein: CASSVGTEGYEQYF

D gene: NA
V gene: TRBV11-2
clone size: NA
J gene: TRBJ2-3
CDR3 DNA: TGTGCCAGCAGCCCGCGGACCCAGTGGGACACAGATACGCAGTATTTT
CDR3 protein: CASSPRTQWDTDTQYF

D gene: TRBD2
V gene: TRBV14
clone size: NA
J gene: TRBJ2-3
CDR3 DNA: TGTGCCAGCAGCTCGACTAGCGCAGATACGCAGTATTTT
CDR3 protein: CASSSTSADTQYF

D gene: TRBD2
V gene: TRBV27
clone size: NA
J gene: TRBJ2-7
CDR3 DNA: TGTGCCAGCACCCTAAGGGGGACTAGCGATCGACTCTCCTACGAGCAGTACTTC
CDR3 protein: CASTLRGTSDRLSYEQYF

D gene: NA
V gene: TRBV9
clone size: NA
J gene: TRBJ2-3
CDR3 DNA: TGTGCCAGCAGCGTACTTACGACTAGCACAGATACGCAGTATTTT
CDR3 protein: CASSVLTTSTDTQYF

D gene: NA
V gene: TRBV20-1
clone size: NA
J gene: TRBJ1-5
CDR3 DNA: TGCAGTGCTGCTAAGGTTGCGGGGGTGAATCAGCCCCAGCATTTT
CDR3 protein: CSAAKVAGVNQPQHF

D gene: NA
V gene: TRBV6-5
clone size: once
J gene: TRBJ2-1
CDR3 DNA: TGTGCCAGCAGTTACTCGACGCTCAATGAGCAGTTCTTC
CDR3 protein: CASSYSTLNEQFF